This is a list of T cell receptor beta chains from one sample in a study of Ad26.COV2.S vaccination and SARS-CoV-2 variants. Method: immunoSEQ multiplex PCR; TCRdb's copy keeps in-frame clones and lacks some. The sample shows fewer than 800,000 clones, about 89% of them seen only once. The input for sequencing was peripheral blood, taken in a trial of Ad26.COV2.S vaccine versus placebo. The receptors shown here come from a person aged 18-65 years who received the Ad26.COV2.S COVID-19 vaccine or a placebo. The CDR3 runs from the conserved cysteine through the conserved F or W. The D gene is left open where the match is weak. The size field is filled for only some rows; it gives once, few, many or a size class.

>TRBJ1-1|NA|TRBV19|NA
TGTGCCAGTAGTATAGCCGGGACTGAAGCTTTCTTT
CASSIAGTEAFF
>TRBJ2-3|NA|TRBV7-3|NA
TGTGCCAGCAGCTGGTCCGGGCTCACAGATACGCAGTATTTT
CASSWSGLTDTQYF
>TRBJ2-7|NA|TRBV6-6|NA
TGTGCCAGCAGTCCCTCGCGGGATTACGAGCAGTACTTC
CASSPSRDYEQYF
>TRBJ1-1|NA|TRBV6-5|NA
TGTGCCAGCAGTTGGGGGGGGAACACTGAAGCTTTCTTT
CASSWGGNTEAFF
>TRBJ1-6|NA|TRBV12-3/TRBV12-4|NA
TGTGCCAGCAGTCCTTATAATTCACCCCTCCACTTT
CASSPYNSPLHF
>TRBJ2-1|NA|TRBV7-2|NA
TGTGCCAGCAGCTTAGTTCTGGCCTACAATGAGCAGTTCTTC
CASSLVLAYNEQFF
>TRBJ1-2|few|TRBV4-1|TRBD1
TGCGCCAGCAGCCAAGGGGACAGCTTCTATGGCTACACCTTC
CASSQGDSFYGYTF
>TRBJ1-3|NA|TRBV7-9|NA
TGTGCCAGCAGCCAAGCGACCTTGTCAGGAAACACCATATATTTT
CASSQATLSGNTIYF
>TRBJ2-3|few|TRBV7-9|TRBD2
TGTGCCAGCAGCACAAGCGGGAACACAGATACGCAGTATTTT
CASSTSGNTDTQYF
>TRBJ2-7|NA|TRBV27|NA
TGTGCCAGCAGTTTGAGGGGACTGGGCGGGTACGAGCAGTACTTC
CASSLRGLGGYEQYF
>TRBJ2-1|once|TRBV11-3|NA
TGTGCCAGCAGCTTTAGCGGTCTCTACAATGAGCAGTTCTTC
CASSFSGLYNEQFF
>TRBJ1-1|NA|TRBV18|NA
TGTGCCAGCTCAAGACCTGGGAACACTGAAGCTTTCTTT
CASSRPGNTEAFF
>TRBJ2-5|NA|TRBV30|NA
TGTGCCTGGAGTGTTAAGGTTTTGGAGACCCAGTACTTC
CAWSVKVLETQYF
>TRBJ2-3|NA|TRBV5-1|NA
TGCGCCAGCAGCCTCATGAACGGGGTCACAGATACGCAGTATTTT
CASSLMNGVTDTQYF
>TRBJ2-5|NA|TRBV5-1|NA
TGCGCCAGCAGCTTGGCCAGTCCGCGCGAGACCCAGTACTTC
CASSLASPRETQYF
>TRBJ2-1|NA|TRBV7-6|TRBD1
TGTGCCAGCAGCTTAGGGACAGGGTATCTCAATGAGCAGTTCTTC
CASSLGTGYLNEQFF
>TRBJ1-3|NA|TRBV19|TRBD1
TGTGCCAGTAGTGTCAGGGGGGAGAACACCATATATTTT
CASSVRGENTIYF
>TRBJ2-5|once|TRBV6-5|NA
TGTGCCAGCAGTCTAACCCCACAGGGAGAGACCCAGTACTTC
CASSLTPQGETQYF
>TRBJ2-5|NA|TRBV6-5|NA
TGTGCCAGCAAATCGCCACAGGTGGAGACCCAGTACTTC
CASKSPQVETQYF
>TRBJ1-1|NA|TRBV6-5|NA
TGTGCCAGCCAGGAAAGGGTGTTTCACACTGAAGCTTTCTTT
CASQERVFHTEAFF
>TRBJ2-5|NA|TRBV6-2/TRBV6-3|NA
TGTGCCAGCAGCAAAGGTCGGGAGACCCAGTACTTC
CASSKGRETQYF
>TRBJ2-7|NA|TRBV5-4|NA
TGTGCCAGCAGCTCGGGACCGAACTCCTACGAGCAGTACTTC
CASSSGPNSYEQYF
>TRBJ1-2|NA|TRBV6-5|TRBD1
TGTGCCAGCAGCCGAACAGGGGATAGAGGCTACACCTTC
CASSRTGDRGYTF
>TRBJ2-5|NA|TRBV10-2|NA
TGCGCCAGCCACGGGCCCCAAGAGACCCAGTACTTC
CASHGPQETQYF
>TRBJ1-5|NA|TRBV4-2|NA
TGTGCCAGCAGCCAAGATCACGGGGGCGGCAATCAGCCCCAGCATTTT
CASSQDHGGGNQPQHF
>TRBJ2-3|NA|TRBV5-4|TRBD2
TGTGCCAGCAGCTTGCCCTTAGTGAGCGGGGGGGTGACAGATACGCAGTATTTT
CASSLPLVSGGVTDTQYF
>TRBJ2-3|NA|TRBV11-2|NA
TGTGCCAGCAGCGGACACCTGTGGAGTCCCCTCCCAGATACGCAGTATTTT
CASSGHLWSPLPDTQYF
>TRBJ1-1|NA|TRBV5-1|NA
TGCGCCAGCAGCTTGACCCGTTCGGACACTGAAGCTTTCTTT
CASSLTRSDTEAFF
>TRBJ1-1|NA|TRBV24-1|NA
TGTGCCACCAGTGACTCGAGACGGGGCTCGGGGGGCACTGAAGCTTTCTTT
CATSDSRRGSGGTEAFF
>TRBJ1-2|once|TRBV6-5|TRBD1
TGTGCCAGCAGAACGGACAGGGGGCGCATCTATGGCTACACCTTC
CASRTDRGRIYGYTF
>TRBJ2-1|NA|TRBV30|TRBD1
TGTGCCTGGAGTTGGGACAGTAACAATGAGCAGTTCTTC
CAWSWDSNNEQFF
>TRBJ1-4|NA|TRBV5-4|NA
TGTGCCAGCAGCTCGGGATCGACCCCGGAAAAACTGTTTTTT
CASSSGSTPEKLFF
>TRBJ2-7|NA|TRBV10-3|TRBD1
TGTGCCATCAGTGTTTCCAGGGGGCAGCAGTACTTC
CAISVSRGQQYF
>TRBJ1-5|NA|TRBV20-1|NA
TGCAGTGCTAGTGGGCAGAGCAATCAGCCCCAGCATTTT
CSASGQSNQPQHF
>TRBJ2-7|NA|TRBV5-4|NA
TGTGCCAGCAGCGCCGGCCTCGGAACCTACGAGCAGTACTTC
CASSAGLGTYEQYF
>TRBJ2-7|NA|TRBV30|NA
TGTGCCTGGAAAGACAGCTCCTACGAGCAGTACTTC
CAWKDSSYEQYF
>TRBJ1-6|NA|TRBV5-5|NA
TGTGCCAGCAGCCCCAGGGCTACCTATAATTCACCCCTCCACTTT
CASSPRATYNSPLHF
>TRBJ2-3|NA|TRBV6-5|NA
TGTGCCAGCAGTTACTCGACCTGGACTGGCACAGATACGCAGTATTTT
CASSYSTWTGTDTQYF
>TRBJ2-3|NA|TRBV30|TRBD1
TGTGCCTGTAGTACAGGGGCCCTACTCACAGATACGCAGTATTTT
CACSTGALLTDTQYF
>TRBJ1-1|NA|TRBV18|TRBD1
TGTGCCAGCTCACCTCTGGACAGGTTATGGACTGAAGCTTTCTTT
CASSPLDRLWTEAFF
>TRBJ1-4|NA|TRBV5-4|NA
TGTGCCAGCAGCATGGACCCGGGCGGTGAAAAACTGTTTTTT
CASSMDPGGEKLFF
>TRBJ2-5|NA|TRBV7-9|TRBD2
TGTGCCAGCAGCTTGCCTAGCGGGAGCGGGGAGACCCAGTACTTC
CASSLPSGSGETQYF
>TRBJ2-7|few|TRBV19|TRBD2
TGTGCCAGTAGTATCTCGGGAGGGCCAGACTCCTACGAGCAGTACTTC
CASSISGGPDSYEQYF
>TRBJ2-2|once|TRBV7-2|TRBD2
TGTGCCAGCAGGCCTAGCGGGACGGGCACCGGGGAGCTGTTTTTT
CASRPSGTGTGELFF
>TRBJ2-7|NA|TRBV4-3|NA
TGCGCCAGCAGCCAAGATAGGAGGGAACTCTACGAGCAGTACTTC
CASSQDRRELYEQYF
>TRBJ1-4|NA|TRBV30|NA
TGTGCCCAAACCCAAGATGCAACTAATGAAAAACTGTTTTTT
CAQTQDATNEKLFF
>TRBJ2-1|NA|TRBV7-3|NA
TGTGCCAGCAGCTTAAGCCTCGGGACATTTAATGAGCAGTTCTTC
CASSLSLGTFNEQFF
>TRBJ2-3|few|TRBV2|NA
TGTGCCAGCAGTAACACAGATACGCAGTATTTT
CASSNTDTQYF
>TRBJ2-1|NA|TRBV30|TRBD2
TGTGCCTCTACTAAACCCGGGACTAGCGGGAGTGGCAATGAGCAGTTCTTC
CASTKPGTSGSGNEQFF
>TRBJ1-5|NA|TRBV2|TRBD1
TGTGCCAGCAGTCAGACAGGGGGCCCCTCTCATCCCCAGCATTTT
CASSQTGGPSHPQHF
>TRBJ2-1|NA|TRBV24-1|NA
TGTGCCACCAGTGTCACCGGGAGCTCCTACAATGAGCAGTTCTTC
CATSVTGSSYNEQFF
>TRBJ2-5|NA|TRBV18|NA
TGTGCCAGCTCAACCGGGGCCACAGAGACCCAGTACTTC
CASSTGATETQYF
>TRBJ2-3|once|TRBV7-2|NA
TGTGCCAGCAGCTTAAAGGGCAGAACAGATACGCAGTATTTT
CASSLKGRTDTQYF
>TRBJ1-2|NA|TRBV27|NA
TGTGCCAGCAGTTTATTCACGTCGGGGGGGACCTATGGCTACACCTTC
CASSLFTSGGTYGYTF
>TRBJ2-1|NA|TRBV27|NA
TGTGCCAGCAGTATCACAGTGGGGACGTACAATGAGCAGTTCTTC
CASSITVGTYNEQFF
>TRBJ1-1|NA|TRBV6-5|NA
TGTGCCAGCAGTTACGGGCGTAACACTGAAGCTTTCTTT
CASSYGRNTEAFF
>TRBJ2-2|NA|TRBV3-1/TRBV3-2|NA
TGTGCCAGCAGCCAAGATTTCGAGAAAGACGAGGAGCTGTTTTTT
CASSQDFEKDEELFF
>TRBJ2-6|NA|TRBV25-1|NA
TGTGCCAGCAGTGAGGCCAGGGGAGGCTCTGGGGCCAACGTCCTGACTTTC
CASSEARGGSGANVLTF
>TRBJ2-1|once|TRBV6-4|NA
TGTGCCAGCAGTGACTCAGGGACCCAGCAGTTCTTC
CASSDSGTQQFF
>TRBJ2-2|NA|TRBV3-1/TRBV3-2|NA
TGTGCCAGCAGCCAAGTTCGGCCCGGGGAGCTGTTTTTT
CASSQVRPGELFF